This T cell receptor beta chain was recovered during a study of cytomegalovirus exposure and HLA in healthy donors. Overall study results and limits: High specificity and sensitivity for cytomegalovirus status were reported for the classifier.

Trimming left V 5 bases short and J 4 bases short, with 11 bases between. The CDR3 is 13 residues long. Germline assignment: CDR1 SEHNR and CDR2 FQNEAQ (reference sequence). On this clone itself: The antigen is not known.

The table came from immunoSEQ multiplex PCR; TCRdb's copy has only in-frame clones and leaves some out. The sample lists some 240,000 clones, approximately 82% occurring once. This rearrangement joins TRBV7-9 to TRBJ1-2, with TRBD1 as a possible D gene (6 bases). Sample: PBMCs. The clonotype was recovered from a woman between 18 and 29 years old in good health and CMV-seronegative. Written as DNA, the CDR3 is TGTGCCAGCAGCCCTACAGGGATCTATGGCTACACCTTC. Translation: CASSPTGIYGYTF.